This is a list of T cell receptor beta chains from one sample in a study of T cells after yellow fever vaccination. MiXCR was run by TCRdb on the 5' RACE reads, yielding one entry per CDR3 protein. This table has roughly 520,000 distinct CDR3 sequences, 21% appearing once. This sample comprised PBMCs, obtained roughly 23 days after the first yellow fever vaccination. All receptors come from a man aged 18 to 35 who received the YFV17D yellow fever vaccine. The CDR3 runs from the conserved cysteine through the conserved F or W. The order of the fields is D gene, clone size, J gene, V gene, CDR3 protein, CDR3 DNA. The D gene is left open where the match is weak. Expanded clones get a size class; other rows say once, few or many, or leave the size out.

D: -; size: -; J: TRBJ1-6; V: TRBV5-1; CDR3: CASSLGWRERYSPLHF; DNA: TGCGCCAGCAGCTTGGGATGGAGGGAGAGATATTCACCCCTCCACTTT
D: -; size: -; J: TRBJ2-2; V: TRBV28; CDR3: CASSAPRDTYTGGELFF; DNA: TGTGCCAGCAGTGCCCCCCGGGACACCTATACGGGCGGGGAGCTGTTTTTT
D: TRBD1; size: -; J: TRBJ2-5; V: TRBV29-1; CDR3: CSVGPPGQGFGETQYF; DNA: TGCAGCGTTGGACCTCCGGGACAGGGTTTCGGGGAGACCCAGTACTTC
D: -; size: many; J: TRBJ2-3; V: TRBV5-5; CDR3: CASSTTGLLIDTQYF; DNA: TGTGCCAGCAGCACTACAGGGCTCCTGATAGATACGCAGTATTTT
D: -; size: -; J: TRBJ2-1; V: TRBV5-4; CDR3: CASNRDGNNEQFF; DNA: TGTGCCAGCAACCGGGACGGAAACAATGAGCAGTTCTTC
D: -; size: -; J: TRBJ1-1; V: TRBV12-3/TRBV12-4; CDR3: CASLGGWNTEAFF; DNA: TGTGCCAGCCTGGGGGGCTGGAACACTGAAGCTTTCTTT
D: TRBD2; size: few; J: TRBJ2-1; V: TRBV11-2; CDR3: CASSQAPGTTQSSEQFF; DNA: TGTGCCAGCAGTCAAGCCCCCGGGACTACCCAGAGTAGTGAGCAGTTCTTC
D: TRBD2; size: -; J: TRBJ2-5; V: TRBV6-2/TRBV6-3; CDR3: CASSYSTGGGHQETQYF; DNA: TGTGCCAGCAGTTACTCGACCGGCGGGGGTCATCAAGAGACCCAGTACTTC
D: -; size: -; J: TRBJ1-2; V: TRBV12-3/TRBV12-4; CDR3: CASSLRDYGYTF; DNA: TGTGCCAGCAGTTTGAGGGACTATGGCTACACCTTC
D: -; size: -; J: TRBJ2-2; V: TRBV4-2; CDR3: CASCPRWDSNTGELFF; DNA: TGTGCCAGCTGCCCCCGGTGGGACTCGAACACCGGGGAGCTGTTTTTT
D: -; size: -; J: TRBJ1-5; V: TRBV12-3/TRBV12-4; CDR3: CASSSSSARNQPQHF; DNA: TGTGCCAGCAGTTCCTCCTCAGCACGAAATCAGCCCCAGCATTTT
D: TRBD1; size: -; J: TRBJ2-1; V: TRBV12-3/TRBV12-4; CDR3: CASSLFLRLTGGNEQFF; DNA: TGTGCCAGCAGTTTATTTCTTCGGCTGACAGGGGGTAATGAGCAGTTCTTC
D: -; size: few; J: TRBJ1-4; V: TRBV4-2; CDR3: CASSQSFGAYPLRLFF; DNA: TGTGCCAGCAGCCAAAGTTTTGGGGCCTACCCACTCAGACTGTTTTTT